This T cell receptor (beta chain) derives from a study of cytomegalovirus exposure and HLA in healthy donors (dated by TCRdb to about 2017). With regard to the full study: According to an earlier analysis of several hundred of the donors, about 190 million T cells yielded 120 million or so unique TCR beta sequences and about 300 Gb of sequence data. HLA typing included class I and class II loci at four-digit resolution. In a later genetic analysis, genome-wide SNP genotypes for about three fifths of the roughly 670 donors were used, and that subset was treated as a discovery cohort. Roughly 300 gigabases of sequencing data and approximately 92 million unique TCR sequences made up an early release that covered 500 to 700 HLA-typed donors. To study patterns of TCR occurrence, a later analysis re-analyzed previously published TCR beta repertoires from hundreds of donors and added high-resolution HLA genotyping. The study aimed to test whether signatures of past pathogen exposure could be identified by cataloging public T cell receptors. About five DR-DQ haplotypes were handled as single units for association and clustering, since linkage in the cohort was strong. Alongside the repertoire data, information on donor age, sex, ethnicity and CMV serostatus was compiled. The study combined high-throughput TCR immunosequencing, statistical association of individual TCRs with disease status, and machine learning to predict cytomegalovirus infection status. Of the roughly 400 genotyped donors, over 65% fell in the genetic ancestry cluster associated with self-reported Caucasian donors. Besides the first cohort of under 700 subjects, a separate validation cohort made up of 120 different subjects was used. On average, 235,054 unique TCR beta nucleotide sequences were sequenced per donor among a few hundred genotyped donors of the cohort, with around 19% of those sequences being non-productive. The number of typed donors differed by locus: roughly 629-640 for A, B, C, DRB1 and DQB1; 500 to 550 for DQA1; approximately 600 for DPA1; and some 450 for DPB1. To decide whether each TCR beta V gene segment behaved as functional or pseudogenic, an earlier analysis of 587 of the donors relied on high-throughput TCR beta sequencing. All discovery cohort repertoires had been generated using a single sequencing platform. The later analysis used no new phenotypic data to find candidate immune exposures, relying instead on TCR beta sequences and their occurrence across donors. The T cell repertoires of several hundred subjects were profiled by immunosequencing and related to cytomegalovirus serostatus. Findings and caveats that apply to the study as a whole: Roughly uniform sequencing depth across donors was assumed in presence/absence analyses, although this assumption may not hold. Correlated functional status among segregating V segments might reflect linkage disequilibrium, but an unknown experimental factor could not be ruled out. According to the authors, the approach could potentially be generalized to other disease states and immunological phenotypes. Immune exposure information for the cohort was limited to CMV serostatus. Roughly 15 rarely observed V segments, including chromosome 9 orphons, were excluded from the earlier analysis of 550 to 700 of the donors because counts were too low. A cluster of highly shared sequence variants was judged likely to be a technical artifact of the sequencing pipeline. Across donors, most TCR sequences were observed very rarely, whereas some public TCRs were present in many individuals. A later analysis found that TCR association rates varied across HLA loci, with DRB1 alleles showing the most associated TCRs and HLA-C alleles the fewest. In both the original and validation cohorts, the classifier was reported to diagnose cytomegalovirus status with high specificity and sensitivity. A later analysis associated 15,000 or so TCR beta sequences with specific HLA alleles at a false discovery rate of 0.05. An association between a missense DCLRE1C variant and V-gene and J-gene trimming of TCR beta chains was found in a later genetic analysis and replicated in an independent cohort. According to a later analysis, parvovirus B19, influenza, CMV and Epstein-Barr virus appeared linked to several top co-occurrence clusters. The study listed 150 to 200 TCR beta chains as associated with cytomegalovirus. A further reported finding was that TCR beta sequences accurately predicted the HLA-A and HLA-B alleles for most subjects in the first cohort. Because some donors lacked HLA typing at each locus, the association tests relied only on the typed subset. In a later analysis, HLA-associated TCR beta chains were found to be more clonally expanded and to have lower generation probabilities than equally common non-associated chains. In a later genetic analysis, fewer N-insertions in productive TCRs were reported among donors in an Asian-associated ancestry cluster than the approximately 670-donor mean. In an earlier analysis of 450 to 750 of the donors, most TCR beta V segments appeared in productive rearrangements about 87% or about 30% of the time, broadly matching IMGT annotations. This cohort had only TCR beta chains sequenced, and the lack of alpha or paired-chain data limited which features could be detected. Three of the identified cytomegalovirus-associated TCR beta chains were confirmed in vitro to be specific for cytomegalovirus antigens. Strong co-occurrence of HLA alleles, especially DR and DQ, made assigning TCR associations to individual alleles difficult. In a later analysis, most CMV-associated TCR beta chains were found to appear HLA-restricted, with HLA associations seemingly driven largely by CMV exposure.

A note on this clone: Its antigen remains unidentified.

Receptors were amplified or captured by the immunoSEQ multiplex PCR assay. For the multiplex PCR, a mixture combining 60 forward primers for TCR Vbeta segments and 13 reverse primers for TCR Jbeta segments was used. Amplification of the CDR3 region of rearranged TCR beta genes was performed with a multiplex PCR assay on genomic DNA. The amplified TCR beta libraries were sequenced on the Illumina HiSeq System as 87-base-pair reads. The paper's data handling went like this. Across the roughly 700 repertoires, a later analysis counted approximately 83 million unique TCR beta chains, around 11 million of which were shared by at least two donors. Raw reads were error-corrected and collapsed into unique sequences by a nearest-neighbor algorithm in which closely related sequences were merged to remove PCR and sequencing errors. V, D and J gene segments were assigned by aligning CDR3 sequences to IMGT reference sequences. For a sequence to be retained, a match of at least six nucleotides to both a V gene segment and a J gene segment was required. A rearrangement was called productive if the CDR3 had no stop codons and remained in frame with V and J, and every other rearrangement was called non-productive. CDR3 was defined according to IMGT convention as the region running from the second conserved V-encoded cysteine to the conserved J-encoded phenylalanine. The earlier analysis of about 590 of the donors excluded sequences that lacked an unambiguous match to a single V gene segment. An earlier analysis of just under 600 of the donors called V segments functional above 56.7% productive rearrangements and segregating when the between-donor standard deviation exceeded 5%. A statistical classification framework was built to diagnose cytomegalovirus status from the catalog of TCR beta chain sequences. In a later analysis, V and J genes were assigned by comparing TCR nucleotide sequences against IMGT/GENE-DB human TR gene sequences. In a later analysis, CDR3 sequences and most-parsimonious VDJ recombination scenarios were assigned using the TCRdist pipeline. In a later analysis, each TCR beta chain was defined by its CDR3 amino acid sequence together with its V-gene family, and reads without a unique V-gene family were excluded. To address suspected cross-contamination and a sequencing artifact, a later analysis removed around 590 highly shared, low-generation-probability nucleotide sequences. In a later analysis, a clonal expansion index was calculated for each public chain from normalized within-repertoire ranks of inferred template counts. Generation probabilities in a later analysis came from a VDJ recombination model fitted to out-of-frame rearrangements, and those results were checked against IGoR. In a later analysis, TCR-TCR, TCR-HLA and TCR-CMV co-occurrence was scored with hypergeometric tests, and a repertoire-size bias correction was applied to TCR pairs. To estimate false discovery rates, a later analysis permuted the HLA or CMV assignments 20 times. A later analysis grouped co-occurring TCRs with DBSCAN, adding TCRdist sequence similarity when clustering within HLA-allele-positive subsets. Repertoires with fewer than 30,000 or more than 120,000 public chains, plus five repertoires with anomalous nucleotide sharing, were excluded from co-occurrence clustering. TCRdb took over this immuneACCESS table, retaining in-frame rearrangements with V and J assigned. Such tables are incomplete; in checked studies, under half of the missing clones stem from an unresolved V gene, and the remainder is unexplained. For V, J and clone size, that table is used; D and trimming come from the DNA. This sample's clone table shows around 200,000 clones. The leading ten clones occupy approximately 0.8% of the sample.

The cohort consisted of 600 to 750 healthy bone marrow donors. All cohort members were sampled while nominally healthy, although unrecorded immune exposures were likely present. The donor was CMV seropositive and belonged to the group of more than 250 seropositive cohort members. Every donor gave a peripheral blood sample, and the peripheral blood mononuclear cells from that sample were used for TCR beta sequencing. The Qiagen DNeasy Blood Extraction Kit was used to extract genomic DNA from the blood cell samples. What was sequenced was PBMCs. This TCR came from a woman between 18 and 30 years old in good health and CMV-seropositive.

CDR3 protein: CASSLGTRGSTDTQYF. The nucleotides read TGCGCCAGCAGCTTGGGAACCCGCGGGAGCACAGATACGCAGTATTTT. The rearrangement joined TRBV5-1 to TRBJ2-3; matching of 5 bases hints at TRBD2 as the D gene. For CDR1 and CDR2, the germline V gene lists SGHRS and YFSETQ. From the cysteine through the phenylalanine, the CDR3 covers 16 amino acids. Here the CDR3 DNA is all that survives: 48 bases in frame from base 1. Deletion took 0 bases off V and 0 bases off J, with a span of 11 bases between the germline ends.